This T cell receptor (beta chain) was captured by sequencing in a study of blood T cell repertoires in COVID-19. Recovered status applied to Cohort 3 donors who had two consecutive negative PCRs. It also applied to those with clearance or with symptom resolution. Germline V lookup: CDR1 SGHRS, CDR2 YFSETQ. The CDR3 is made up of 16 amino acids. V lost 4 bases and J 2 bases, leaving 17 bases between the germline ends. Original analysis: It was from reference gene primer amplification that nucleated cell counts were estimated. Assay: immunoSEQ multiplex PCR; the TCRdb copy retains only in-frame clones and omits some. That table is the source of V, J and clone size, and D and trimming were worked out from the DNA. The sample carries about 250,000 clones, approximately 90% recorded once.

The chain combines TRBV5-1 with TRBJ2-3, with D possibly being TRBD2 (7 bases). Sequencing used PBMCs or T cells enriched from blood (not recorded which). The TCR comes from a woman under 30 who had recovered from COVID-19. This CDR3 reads CASSVGGPISTDTQYF. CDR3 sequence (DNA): TGCGCCAGCAGCGTGGGGGGGCCGATTTCCACAGATACGCAGTATTTT. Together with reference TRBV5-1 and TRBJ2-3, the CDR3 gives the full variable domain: KAGVTQTPRYLIKTRGQQVTLSCSPISGHRSVSWYQQTPGQGLQFLFEYFSETQRNKGNFPGRFSGRQFSNSRSEMNVSTLELGDSALYLCASSVGGPISTDTQYFGPGTRLTVL.